This T cell receptor (beta chain) was sequenced for a study of blood T cell repertoires in COVID-19. Germline assignment: CDR1 SQVTM and CDR2 ANQGSEA. This CDR3 region has 12 residues. V lost 7 bases and J lost 3; bases outside the gene matches: 4. Using immunoSEQ multiplex PCR, the repertoire was profiled, and TCRdb retains in-frame clones only, with some absent. The sample yields roughly 250,000 clones, 75% to 85% seen once. The source material was peripheral blood. The rearrangement links TRBV29-1 to TRBJ1-2, with 8 bases that match TRBD1. This TCR was sampled from a woman aged 55 to 70 with active or convalescent COVID-19. The chain's CDR3 is CSALTGDYGYTF. DNA of the CDR3: TGCAGCGCTCTGACAGGGGACTATGGCTACACCTTC.